The 30 T cell receptor beta chains presented below share a single source sample, sequenced in a study of molecular identifiers for immune sequencing clone quantification. TCRdb analysed the PCR reads with MiXCR anew, one entry per CDR3 protein. The sample lists hundreds of thousands of distinct CDR3 sequences, 15% to 20% seen once, with roughly 0.9% in the top ten. The sample comprised naive CD8+ T cells from blood, with Jurkat cell RNA spiked in. Subset denoted: FACS-sorted CD8+CD4-CCR7+CD45RA+ naive T cells. Receptor source: a human donor in good health. Some libraries in this study had Jurkat cell RNA spiked in.

The chain has TRBV4-1 and TRBJ2-1; tentatively, D is TRBD1 or TRBD2 (7 bases each). The CDR3 is made up of 14 amino acids. The V gene lost 8 bases and the J gene lost 5 bases, with 16 bases spanning the gap. The germline V gene encodes CDR1 MGHRA and CDR2 YSYEKL. The CDR3 coding sequence is TGCGCCAGCCGCGTCAGGGGGAGGGACAATGAGCAGTTCTTC. Translated: CASRVRGRDNEQFF.

This clonotype has just a few counts. This chain connects TRBV12-3 or TRBV12-4 to TRBJ1-2, with no clear D. The CDR3 covers 17 residues. The ends were cut back, 6 bases at V and 1 base at J, with 21 bases in the middle. This CDR3 reads CASSLARGQARNYGYTF. The CDR3 DNA follows: TGTGCCAGCAGCCTAGCGCGTGGCCAGGCGCGTAACTATGGCTACACCTTC.

The chain recombines TRBV2 with TRBJ1-2; D gene uncertain. The CDR3 covers 11 residues. V lost 8 bases and J lost 8, with 12 bases in between. Germline loops: CDR1 SNHLY, CDR2 FYNNEI. CDR3 bases: TGTGCCAGCCCGAAGGGTCTAGGCTACACCTTC. Amino acid sequence: CASPKGLGYTF.

The rearrangement links TRBV7-9 to TRBJ1-1; a possible D gene is TRBD1 (6 bases). This CDR3 comprises 16 residues. Per the germline V gene, CDR1 is SEHNR and CDR2 is FQNEAQ (reference sequence). V was shortened by 5 bases and J by 3 bases, with 19 bases between the two germline ends. The CDR3 spells CASSPNSGGLYTEAFF. The DNA for the CDR3 is TGTGCCAGCAGCCCCAACTCGGGGGGGCTGTACACTGAAGCTTTCTTT.

This clonotype was counted only a few times. The CDR3 DNA sequence: TGCAGCGTTGAAGGGTCGGGGGGTGGGAGGACCTACAGCCTGGAGACCCAGTACTTC. Translated, it gives CSVEGSGGGRTYSLETQYF. This chain joins TRBV29-1 and TRBJ2-5, with 7 bases fitting TRBD2. The CDR3 covers 19 residues. Germline CDR1 reads SQVTM; CDR2 reads ANQGSEA. Losses at the gene ends were 1 base for V and 5 bases for J; bases not matched to a gene: 22.

V is TRBV28 and J is TRBJ1-2; 7 positions match TRBD1. V trimming: 2 bases; J trimming: 7 bases; junction bases outside the gene matches: 13. Germline assignment: CDR1 MDHEN and CDR2 SYDVKM. The CDR3 has 16 amino acids. As DNA, the CDR3 is TGTGCCAGCAGTTTACAAGGGCCAGGGGGATCGGCTGGCTACACCTTC. Amino acid sequence: CASSLQGPGGSAGYTF.

In regard to this clonotype: This may arise from a read error, as a much more abundant clone is one base away. The rearrangement uses TRBV7-6 and TRBJ2-5, with 14 bases aligning to TRBD2. The germline gives CDR1 SGHVS, CDR2 FNYEAQ. The CDR3 length is 18 residues. Written as DNA, the CDR3 is TGTGCCAGCAGCTTAGGACTAGCGGGAGGGCCAAAGCAAGGGACCCAGTACTTC. Its translation: CASSLGLAGGPKQGTQYF.

Ten or more counts support this clonotype. This chain connects TRBV4-1 to TRBJ1-2, with a possible D match to TRBD1 (6 bases). Germline V gene sequence: CDR1 MGHRA, CDR2 YSYEKL. This CDR3 is 16 amino acids long. Trimming took 0 bases from V and 7 from J, leaving 18 bases between them. CDR3 coding DNA: TGCGCCAGCAGCCAAGACTCTTGGACAGACTATAGTGGCTACACCTTC. Translating it yields CASSQDSWTDYSGYTF.

The rearrangement links TRBV19 to TRBJ1-2; 9 nucleotides agree with TRBD1. Germline loops: CDR1 LNHDA, CDR2 SQIVND (reference sequence). The CDR3 covers 17 residues. Trimming at V came to 1 base and at J to 6 bases, leaving 12 bases not matched to a gene. The CDR3: CASSIASRGQGVHGYTF. For the CDR3, the DNA is TGTGCCAGTAGTATAGCGAGTCGGGGACAGGGAGTCCATGGCTACACCTTC.

The rearrangement joins TRBV12-5 to TRBJ1-3, with D possibly TRBD1 on 5 matching bases. The V gene's germline CDR1 is LGHNT and CDR2 FRNRAP. The CDR3 has 16 amino acids. V was cut by 5 bases and J by 0 bases, with 14 bases left in between. For the CDR3, the DNA is TGTGCTAGTGGTATCCCTCAGGGTTACTCTGGAAACACCATATATTTT. Translation: CASGIPQGYSGNTIYF.

Ten or more counts support this clonotype. The rearrangement joins TRBV7-9 to TRBJ2-5; weak D call: TRBD2 (5 bases). This CDR3 comprises 15 residues. Germline V lookup: CDR1 SEHNR, CDR2 FQNEAQ (reference sequence). Trimming removed 0 bases at V and 4 bases at J, with 12 bases between. In DNA, the CDR3 is TGTGCCAGCAGCTTAGCCCCGGGCGAGGGAGAGACCCAGTACTTC. Protein sequence: CASSLAPGEGETQYF.

In the case of this clonotype: One end of the junction does not line up with germline, which may come from a read error. The V gene is TRBV5-1, the J gene TRBJ2-7, with 11 bases aligning to TRBD1. Germline CDR1 reads SGHRS; CDR2 reads YFSETQ. The CDR3 contains 16 residues. CDR3 nucleotides: TGCACCAGCAGCCCAGACCCGGACAGGGGGCCCTACGAGCAGTACTTC. Protein sequence: CTSSPDPDRGPYEQYF.

This clonotype was seen repeatedly, ten times or more. The V call is TRBV6-2 or TRBV6-3, the J call TRBJ2-2; D gene uncertain. V lost 7 bases, J lost 8 bases, and 17 bases lay in between. Germline CDR1 reads MNHEY; CDR2 reads SVGEGT. The CDR3 runs 14 residues. The CDR3 protein is CASTVGLPPGELFF. CDR3 nucleotide sequence: TGTGCCAGCACGGTGGGCCTACCTCCGGGGGAGCTGTTTTTT.

As to this clonotype: Possible read error: a much larger clone is one base away. The rearrangement uses TRBV2 and TRBJ1-1; TRBD1 is a possible D gene (5 bases). The germline V and J ends were trimmed by 10 bases and 0 bases, with 15 bases remaining between them. CDR1 and CDR2 from the germline V gene are SNHLY and FYNNEI. This CDR3 region has 14 residues. This CDR3 reads CANRTNQMNTEAFF. The CDR3, as DNA: TGTGCCAACAGGACCAATCAGATGAACACTGAAGCTTTCTTT. The full variable domain, in which reference TRBV2 and TRBJ1-1 provide the parts outside the CDR3, is EPEVTQTPSHQVTQMGQEVILRCVPISNHLYFYWYRQILGQKVEFLVSFYNNEISEKSEIFDDQFSVERPDGSNFTLKIRSTKLEDSAMYFCANRTNQMNTEAFFGQGTRLTVV.

This clonotype showed up many times. The rearrangement links TRBV7-9 to TRBJ2-7; 10 nucleotides agree with TRBD1. With V trimmed by 5 bases and J by 2 bases, 3 bases remained unmatched. The germline gives CDR1 SEHNR, CDR2 FQNEAQ (reference sequence). The CDR3 length is 14 residues. CDR3 DNA sequence: TGTGCCAGCAGCGGGGGGACAGGGGCCTACGAGCAGTACTTC. Translating it yields CASSGGTGAYEQYF.

The sample holds many counts of this clonotype. This chain joins TRBV21-1 and TRBJ2-7; no DNA check was done on the table's D call, TRBD1. TRBV21-1 is an annotated pseudogene. The CDR3 is made up of 13 amino acids. This CDR3 reads CASTPGLGYEQYF. For the CDR3, the DNA is TGTGCCAGCACCCCCGGGTTGGGCTACGAGCAGTACTTC.

This clonotype has ten or more counts. The J gene is TRBJ1-1, the V gene TRBV19; tentatively, D is TRBD1 (6 bases). V was shortened by 3 bases and J by 5 bases, with 13 bases between the two germline ends. Germline V lookup: CDR1 LNHDA, CDR2 SQIVND (reference sequence). The CDR3 covers 14 residues. The CDR3 loop is CASSIDRMGTEAFF. In DNA, the CDR3 is TGTGCCAGTAGTATTGACAGGATGGGGACTGAAGCTTTCTTT.

This clonotype was detected ten times or more. This sequence joins TRBV3-1 and TRBJ2-1; 10 bases line up with TRBD2. The trim removed 0 bases at V and 8 bases at J, leaving 4 bases unmatched. The CDR3 is made up of 15 amino acids. Germline CDR1 LGHDT, CDR2 YNNKEL (reference sequence). The CDR3 here is CASSQEGTSVDEQFF. The CDR3 nucleotides read TGTGCCAGCAGCCAAGAAGGGACTAGCGTGGATGAGCAGTTCTTC.

A word on this clonotype: A read error may explain this, as a much larger clone is one base away. The CDR3 end shows no conserved phenylalanine or tryptophan, and so a read error is likely. V and J are TRBV27 and TRBJ2-7, with TRBD2 matching over 10 bases. The CDR3 covers 18 residues. Per the germline V gene, CDR1 is MNHEY and CDR2 is SMNVEV (reference sequence). V was pared by 5 bases and J by 1 base, with 14 bases of the junction left unmatched. The CDR3 spells CASSPETSGFGGSYEQYL. DNA of the CDR3: TGTGCCAGCAGTCCAGAGACTAGCGGGTTTGGAGGGTCCTACGAGCAGTACCTC.

The CDR3 DNA reads as TGTGCCTGGAGTCCTCCGGGGGAGCTGTTTTTT. Translated: CAWSPPGELFF. The genes are TRBV30 and TRBJ2-2; D is unresolved. The CDR3 totals 11 residues. V lost 2 bases and J 8 bases, leaving 6 bases between the germline ends. Germline V lookup: CDR1 GTSNPN, CDR2 SVGIG (reference sequence).

This clonotype was found many times. The chain uses TRBV4-1 and TRBJ2-3; the D gene is possibly TRBD1 (5 bases). Between the trimmed V and J ends, which lost 4 bases and 5 bases, there was a span of 13 bases. The CDR3 is 14 amino acids. Germline V gene lookup returns CDR1 MGHRA and CDR2 YSYEKL. The CDR3 DNA reads as TGCGCCAGCAGCCTGATGGGGCAGGGAGATACGCAGTATTTT. Amino acids: CASSLMGQGDTQYF.

This clonotype was counted only a few times. The chain is built from TRBV6-2 or TRBV6-3 and TRBJ2-7; D gene uncertain. Germline V lookup: CDR1 MNHEY, CDR2 SVGEGT. This CDR3 spans 15 amino acids. Trimming removed 2 bases from V and 2 bases from J, with 13 bases in between. CDR3 in DNA: TGTGCCAGCAGTTACGCGGTCACAGCCACCTACGAGCAGTACTTC. Its translation: CASSYAVTATYEQYF.

There are many counts of this clonotype. The chain combines TRBV5-1 with TRBJ2-7, with 8 positions matching TRBD1. The CDR3 runs to 16 residues. The J segment lost 1 base and the V segment lost 4 bases, leaving 10 bases of the junction unmatched. The germline V gene has CDR1 SGHRS and CDR2 YFSETQ. Here the CDR3 reads CASSAPGQAPSYEQYF. CDR3 bases: TGCGCCAGCAGCGCTCCGGGACAGGCTCCTTCCTACGAGCAGTACTTC.

A word on this clonotype: A much larger clonotype is one base distant, so this may be a read error. J is TRBJ2-7 and V is TRBV5-6; TRBD1 aligns across 7 bases. This CDR3 has 12 amino acids. CDR1 and CDR2 from the germline V gene are SGHDT and YYEEEE. The CDR3: CASSLGGVGLCF. The CDR3 nucleotides read TGTGCCAGCAGCCTAGGGGGCGTCGGACTGTGCTTC.

This clonotype was counted a few times. The gene calls are TRBV12-5 and TRBJ2-1; D is unclear. This CDR3 has 13 amino acids. Deletions cut 5 bases from V and 5 bases from J, with 10 bases between. CDR1 and CDR2 (germline): LGHNT, FRNRAP. Written as DNA, the CDR3 is TGTGCTAGTGGTATTGTTTACAACAATGAGCAGTTCTTC. This encodes CASGIVYNNEQFF. Full variable domain (outside the CDR3, taken from reference TRBV12-5 and TRBJ2-1): DARVTQTPRHKVTEMGQEVTMRCQPILGHNTVFWYRQTMMQGLELLAYFRNRAPLDDSGMPKDRFSAEMPDATLATLKIQPSEPRDSAVYFCASGIVYNNEQFFGPGTRLTVL.

A remark on this clonotype: It is likely a read error, because the conserved phenylalanine at the end of the CDR3 is missing. This sequence joins TRBV19 and TRBJ2-1, with D possibly being TRBD2 (6 bases). V was cut by 5 bases and J by 3 bases, with 8 bases left in between. Germline lookup yields CDR1 LNHDA and CDR2 SQIVND (reference sequence). The CDR3 runs 13 residues. The CDR3 spells CASSPGLYNEQFL. The DNA of the CDR3 is TGTGCCAGTAGTCCGGGACTCTACAATGAGCAGTTCCTC.

The gene calls are TRBV4-3 and TRBJ1-6, with D perhaps matching TRBD1 (6 bases). The CDR3 is made up of 18 amino acids. Trimming cost V 4 bases and J 12 bases, with 28 bases left between them. Germline CDR1 is LGHNA and CDR2 is YSLEER. CDR3 nucleotide sequence: TGCGCCAGCAGCCCTATTTTAACAGGGTCCCGTGGTGGTAAACCCCTCCACTTT. It translates to CASSPILTGSRGGKPLHF.

This clonotype occurred many times. This sequence joins TRBV9 and TRBJ2-7, with D maybe TRBD2 (5 bases). This CDR3 is 14 amino acids long. CDR1 is SGDLS and CDR2 is YYNGEE in the germline V gene. Trimming stripped 4 bases from V and 3 bases from J, with 14 bases between. For the CDR3, the DNA is TGTGCCAGCAGCTCCCGAGCGGTAAACTACGAGCAGTACTTC. Translation: CASSSRAVNYEQYF.

The chain employs TRBV24-1 and TRBJ1-1, with D uncertain. The CDR3 consists of 13 residues. The ends were cut back, 8 bases at V and 4 bases at J, with 13 bases in the middle. Germline V gene data show CDR1 as KGHDR and CDR2 as SFDVKD. The CDR3, as DNA: TGTGCCACCAAAGGAGGTACGGGCACTGAAGCTTTCTTT. Its translation: CATKGGTGTEAFF.

Regarding this clonotype: This may arise from a read error, as a much more abundant clone is one base away. The genes are TRBV6-6 and TRBJ2-2, with TRBD1 matching 9 bases. J lost 7 bases, V lost 6 bases, and 3 bases had no gene match. This CDR3 contains 13 residues. The germline V gene has CDR1 MNHNY and CDR2 SVGAGI (reference sequence). CDR3 in DNA: TGTGCCAGCAGGGGGACAGGGCTCGGGGAGCTGTTTTTT. Translating gives CASRGTGLGELFF.